This entry lists 28 T cell receptor beta chains sequenced from one sample in a study of blood T cells in healthy people across ages. Through a sample-barcoded 5' primer and a J-beta primer mix, a second PCR was run for about 6 to 11 cycles. TCRdb reanalysed the 5' RACE reads using MiXCR and keeps one entry per CDR3 protein. The sample contains about 2 million distinct CDR3 sequences, less than 50% of which appear only once. The sequencing sample was made of blood. The origin of the receptors is a woman in her forties in good health.

The chain combines TRBV7-2 with TRBJ2-5; 8 bases fit TRBD1. The CDR3 totals 14 residues. Germline-derived CDR1 and CDR2 are SGHTA and FQGNSA. The V gene end was trimmed by 5 bases and the J gene end by 5 bases; junction bases not matched to a gene: 7. CDR3 sequence reads: CASSPTGERETQYF. CDR3 sequence (DNA): TGTGCCAGCAGCCCGACAGGGGAGCGGGAGACCCAGTACTTC. The full variable domain, completed using reference TRBV7-2 and TRBJ2-5, is GAGVSQSPSNKVTEKGKDVELRCDPISGHTALYWYRQSLGQGLEFLIYFQGNSAPDKSGLPSDRFSAERTGGSVSTLTIQRTQQEDSAVYLCASSPTGERETQYFGPGTRLLVL.

The table lists this clonotype with a few counts. The V gene is TRBV28, the J gene TRBJ2-7; possibly TRBD2 for D (5 bases). CDR1 MDHEN and CDR2 SYDVKM come from the germline V gene. The CDR3 consists of 13 residues. Trimming left V 4 bases short and J 3 bases short, with 10 bases between. The CDR3 is CASSSLAGYEQYF. Written as DNA, the CDR3 is TGTGCCAGCAGTTCCCTCGCGGGCTACGAGCAGTACTTC. Variable domain in full (rest from reference TRBV28 and TRBJ2-7): DVKVTQSSRYLVKRTGEKVFLECVQDMDHENMFWYRQDPGLGLRLIYFSYDVKMKEKGDIPEGYSVSREKKERFSLILESASTNQTSMYLCASSSLAGYEQYFGPGTRLTVT.

V usage is TRBV2 and J usage is TRBJ2-1; TRBD1 might be the D (5 bases). The CDR3 is 13 amino acids. V lost 8 bases to trimming and J lost 2 bases, with 10 bases between them. CDR1 is SNHLY, CDR2 FYNNEI, per germline. CDR3 sequence (DNA): TGTGCCAGCGGTGCAGGGCCCTACAATGAGCAGTTCTTC. The encoded protein is CASGAGPYNEQFF.

This rearrangement joins TRBV28 to TRBJ2-7, with TRBD1 matching over 10 bases. The CDR3 has 16 residues. With V trimmed by 5 bases and J by 2 bases, 9 bases remained unmatched. Germline CDR1 is MDHEN and CDR2 is SYDVKM. The DNA for the CDR3 is TGTGCCAGCAGTGCCGGGACAGGGGCCTTTGCCTACGAGCAGTACTTC. Translating gives CASSAGTGAFAYEQYF.

The chain employs TRBV7-8 and TRBJ2-5, with TRBD2 matching 14 bases. The CDR3 is made up of 17 amino acids. V gave up 4 bases and J gave up 3 bases; unmatched junction bases: 7. The germline CDR1 and CDR2 sequences are SGHVS and FQNEAQ. The CDR3: CASSSGLAGGFKETQYF. Here the CDR3 DNA reads TGTGCCAGCAGCTCCGGACTAGCGGGGGGTTTCAAAGAGACCCAGTACTTC.

Ten or more counts support this clonotype. V is TRBV7-2 and J is TRBJ2-5; 11 positions match TRBD2. Unmatched junction bases numbered 4, after V lost 3 bases and J lost 1 base. This CDR3 is 16 amino acids long. CDR1 is SGHTA and CDR2 is FQGNSA in the germline V gene. CDR3 sequence reads: CASSLTSGAIQETQYF. The DNA of the CDR3 is TGTGCCAGCAGCTTGACTAGCGGGGCAATCCAAGAGACCCAGTACTTC.

J is TRBJ2-3 and V is TRBV7-2; tentatively, D is TRBD1 (5 bases). The CDR3 contains 15 residues. The V gene lost 5 bases and the J gene lost 4 bases, with 16 bases spanning the gap. Germline CDR1 SGHTA, CDR2 FQGNSA. The CDR3 is CASSPWGGHPDTQYF. DNA of the CDR3: TGTGCCAGCAGCCCGTGGGGCGGCCACCCAGATACGCAGTATTTT.

The V and J genes are TRBV4-2 and TRBJ2-1; D gene uncertain. The germline gives CDR1 LGHNA, CDR2 YNFKEQ. Trimming left V 1 base short and J 7 bases short, with 11 bases between. This CDR3 contains 14 residues. DNA for the CDR3: TGTGCCAGCAGCCAAGGAAGGGTATTGAATGAGCAGTTCTTC. Translation gives CASSQGRVLNEQFF.

The J gene is TRBJ1-2, the V gene TRBV27; the match to TRBD1 covers 12 bases. V trimming: 1 base; J trimming: 8 bases; junction bases outside the gene matches: 5. This CDR3 region has 15 residues. Germline values: CDR1 MNHEY, CDR2 SMNVEV (reference sequence). CDR3 sequence (DNA): TGTGCCAGCAGTTTATTGGGACAGGGGGCCAGAGGCTACACCTTC. Amino acids: CASSLLGQGARGYTF.

The J gene is TRBJ2-1, the V gene TRBV29-1, with 10 bases aligning to TRBD2. The J call may be mistaken, given a closer DNA end match to TRBJ2-7. Germline-derived CDR1 and CDR2 are SQVTM and ANQGSEA. The CDR3 sequence is 16 residues long. CDR3 sequence: CSITSGGASRYNEQYF. CDR3 DNA sequence: TGCAGCATCACCAGCGGGGGGGCCTCGAGGTACAATGAGCAGTACTTC.

This clonotype was seen a few times. The V and J genes are TRBV6-5 and TRBJ2-5, with D possibly being TRBD1 or TRBD2 (6 bases each). This CDR3 comprises 15 residues. The ends were cut back, 5 bases at V and 5 bases at J, with 18 bases in the middle. Germline V gene data show CDR1 as MNHEY and CDR2 as SVGAGI. The CDR3 nucleotides are TGTGCCAGCAGTCTTTCGGATACAGGGAGGGAGACCCAGTACTTC. Its protein product is CASSLSDTGRETQYF.

This chain connects TRBV5-1 to TRBJ2-1; the D is unclear. Trimming cost V 2 bases and J 8 bases, with 8 bases left between them. CDR1 is SGHRS and CDR2 is YFSETQ in the germline V gene. The CDR3 has 12 amino acids. CDR3 region: CASSFGLDEQFF. The CDR3 nucleotides are TGCGCCAGCAGCTTCGGGTTAGATGAGCAGTTCTTC.

This clonotype has a count of ten or more. Germline and junction disagree at one end, which may indicate a read error. The chain joins TRBV5-1 to TRBJ2-7, with 7 bases matching TRBD1. The CDR3 totals 13 residues. CDR1 is SGHRS, CDR2 YFSETQ, per germline. CDR3 nucleotide sequence: TGTGCCAGCAGCTTACGGGACAGCTACGAGCAGTACTTC. Translated: CASSLRDSYEQYF.

The chain recombines TRBV5-5 with TRBJ1-1; maybe TRBD1 (6 bases). CDR1 SGHKS and CDR2 YYEKEE come from the germline V gene (reference sequence). V lost 0 bases, J lost 4 bases, and 13 bases lay in between. CDR3 size: 15 residues. The DNA for the CDR3 is TGTGCCAGCAGCTTGGGGGGGCAAGGCTCCACTGAAGCTTTCTTT. This codes for CASSLGGQGSTEAFF. The complete variable domain, with remaining parts taken from reference TRBV5-5 and TRBJ1-1, reads DAGVTQSPTHLIKTRGQQVTLRCSPISGHKSVSWYQQVLGQGPQFIFQYYEKEERGRGNFPDRFSARQFPNYSSELNVNALLLGDSALYLCASSLGGQGSTEAFFGQGTRLTVV.

The CDR3 region has the DNA TGTGCCAGCAGCCACTCGGGTGGCAATGAGCAGTTCTTC. Translating it yields CASSHSGGNEQFF. This chain joins TRBV7-2 and TRBJ2-1; the D is unclear. V lost 5 bases and J lost 6, with 11 bases in between. Germline V gene data show CDR1 as SGHTA and CDR2 as FQGNSA. There are 13 residues in the CDR3.

This chain links TRBV4-3 with TRBJ1-1; the D is unclear. V lost 4 bases to trimming and J lost 5 bases, with 11 bases between them. The V gene's germline CDR1 is LGHNA and CDR2 YSLEER. The CDR3 consists of 13 residues. CDR3 region: CASSPKTGTEAFF. CDR3 DNA sequence: TGCGCCAGCAGCCCAAAGACGGGTACTGAAGCTTTCTTT.

This clonotype was detected a few times. V usage is TRBV12-3 or TRBV12-4 and J usage is TRBJ2-7; TRBD1 matches 11 bases. The CDR3 loop spans 14 amino acids. V lost 6 bases and J lost 3; bases outside the gene matches: 4. Here the CDR3 reads CASRGQGARYEQYF. In nucleotides, the CDR3 is TGTGCCAGCAGAGGACAGGGGGCCCGCTACGAGCAGTACTTC.

This clonotype was seen repeatedly, ten times or more. The chain joins TRBV20-1 to TRBJ2-5; 9 bases line up with TRBD1. The germline gives CDR1 DFQATT, CDR2 SNEGSKA (reference sequence). V trimming: 8 bases; J trimming: 5 bases; junction bases outside the gene matches: 6. The CDR3 spans 12 residues. The chain's CDR3 is CSPSTGGETQYF. In nucleotides, the CDR3 is TGCAGTCCCTCGACAGGGGGTGAGACCCAGTACTTC.

This clonotype was counted between two and nine times. The chain couples TRBV12-3 or TRBV12-4 to TRBJ2-6, with D tentatively TRBD2 (6 bases). Trimming removed 6 bases from V and 1 base from J, with 10 bases in between. CDR3 length: 15 residues. The CDR3 nucleotides are TGTGCCAGCAGGAAGGAGGGGTCTGGGGCCAACGTCCTGACTTTC. Protein sequence: CASRKEGSGANVLTF.

This chain links TRBV5-1 with TRBJ2-1; tentative D call: TRBD1 (5 bases). The V and J ends lost 4 bases and 0 bases respectively, with 11 bases between them. Germline CDR1 is SGHRS and CDR2 is YFSETQ. The CDR3 is made up of 15 amino acids. The CDR3: CASSPVGASYNEQFF. The CDR3, as DNA: TGCGCCAGCAGCCCGGTTGGGGCCTCCTACAATGAGCAGTTCTTC.

This clonotype occurred a few times. The chain carries TRBV25-1 and TRBJ2-1; D uncertain. The germline gives CDR1 MGHDK, CDR2 SYGVNS. V lost 4 bases, J lost 10 bases, and 11 bases lay in between. This CDR3 contains 12 residues. CDR3 amino acids: CASSVSYREQFF. The DNA for the CDR3 is TGTGCCAGCAGTGTTAGTTATCGGGAGCAGTTCTTC.

The J gene is TRBJ1-6, the V gene TRBV7-2; D is ambiguous. Germline V gene sequence: CDR1 SGHTA, CDR2 FQGNSA. The CDR3 is 16 amino acids. Trimming cost V 1 base and J 6 bases, with 13 bases left between them. CDR3 sequence (DNA): TGTGCCAGCAGCTTAGATCCAGCCAGAGCTAATTCACCCCTCCACTTT. Translation gives CASSLDPARANSPLHF.

V and J are TRBV3-1 and TRBJ2-1, with 8 bases lining up with TRBD2. The CDR3 sequence is 16 residues long. The ends lost 3 bases at V and 6 bases at J; junction bases unmatched: 10. In germline, CDR1 is LGHDT, CDR2 YNNKEL (reference sequence). The CDR3 nucleotides read TGTGCCAGCAGCCATAGAGGGGGACTAGATCCCAATGAGCAGTTCTTC. Protein sequence: CASSHRGGLDPNEQFF.

This clonotype was seen a handful of times. The chain recombines TRBV15 with TRBJ1-2, with 9 bases matching TRBD1. Germline CDR1 is LNHNV and CDR2 is YYDKDF (reference sequence). The CDR3 length is 16 residues. With 2 bases clipped from V and 4 bases from J, the junction kept 8 bases outside the gene matches. The CDR3 bases are TGTGCCACCAGCAGAAGGACAGGGGCAGGGGTCTATGGCTACACCTTC. As protein: CATSRRTGAGVYGYTF.

J is TRBJ2-1 and V is TRBV27; 11 bases fit TRBD1. The CDR3 consists of 14 residues. Germline CDR1 and CDR2: MNHEY and SMNVEV (reference sequence). Germline trimming cut 11 bases from V and 7 bases from J; bases unmatched to any gene: 10. The CDR3 reads CACRPGTGGNEQFF. CDR3 bases: TGTGCCTGCCGGCCTGGGACAGGGGGTAATGAGCAGTTCTTC.

The rearrangement uses TRBV20-1 and TRBJ2-4, with TRBD1 matching over 8 bases. Germline V gene data show CDR1 as DFQATT and CDR2 as SNEGSKA (reference sequence). CDR3 length equals 15 residues. J gave up 11 bases and V 3 bases, and 15 bases lay outside the gene matches. The CDR3 region is CSARIPGGPKGLQYF. In DNA, the CDR3 is TGCAGTGCTAGGATTCCAGGGGGCCCAAAGGGCCTTCAGTACTTC.

The sample holds a few counts of this clonotype. This chain joins TRBV7-2 and TRBJ1-6; D may be TRBD1 (6 bases). Trimming pared 5 bases from V and 1 base from J, leaving 9 bases between. This CDR3 has 15 amino acids. Germline V gene sequence: CDR1 SGHTA, CDR2 FQGNSA. For the CDR3, the DNA is TGTGCCAGCAGCACACAGGGTTCCTATAATTCACCCCTCCACTTT. Protein product: CASSTQGSYNSPLHF.

The V and J genes are TRBV18 and TRBJ2-5; the D gene could be TRBD1 or TRBD2 (5 bases each). Germline V gene sequence: CDR1 KGHSH, CDR2 LQKENI. Trimming pared 2 bases from V and 2 bases from J, leaving 12 bases between. The CDR3 spans 15 residues. CDR3 nucleotide sequence: TGTGCCAGCTCACCAGACGGGACGGTTCAAGAGACCCAGTACTTC. Encoded protein: CASSPDGTVQETQYF.